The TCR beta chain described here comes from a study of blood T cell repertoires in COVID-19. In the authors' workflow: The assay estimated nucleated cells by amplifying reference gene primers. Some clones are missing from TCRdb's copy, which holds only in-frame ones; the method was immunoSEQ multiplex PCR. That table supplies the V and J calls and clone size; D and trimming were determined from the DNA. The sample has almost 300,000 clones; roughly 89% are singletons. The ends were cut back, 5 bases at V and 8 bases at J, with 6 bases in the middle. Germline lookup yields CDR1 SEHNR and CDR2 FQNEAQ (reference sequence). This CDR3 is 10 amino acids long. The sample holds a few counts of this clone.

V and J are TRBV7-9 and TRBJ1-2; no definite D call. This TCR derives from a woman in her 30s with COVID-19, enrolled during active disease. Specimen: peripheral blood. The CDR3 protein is CASSSLGYTF. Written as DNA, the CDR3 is TGTGCCAGCAGCAGCTTGGGCTACACCTTC.